Here is one TCR beta chain with its context. Its antigen is not yet known. No clone much larger than this one lies a single base away; base qualities are absent. In the ViraFEST assay, PBMC were stimulated with viral peptide pools, and TCR sequencing was then used to find antigen-specific CD4+ T cell clonotypes based on their expansion. After approximately eleven days of culture, CD4+ T cells were isolated with the EasySep CD4+ T cell isolation kit. Participants received two doses of either the BNT162b2 or the mRNA-1273 mRNA SARS-CoV-2 vaccine. The absence of prior SARS-CoV-2 infection in healthy vaccine recipients was confirmed by negative nucleocapsid antibodies before and after vaccination. About 2.1 million PBMC per well were cultured in IMDM with about 5.4% human AB serum, around 10 IU/ml IL-2 and gentamicin, plus 10 ug/ml peptides. On days 3 and 7, half of the culture medium was replaced with fresh IL-2-containing medium. Unless noted otherwise, every peptide stimulation condition was cultured in triplicate wells. Using Ficoll-Paque Plus gradient centrifugation, PBMC were separated from whole blood and then either used fresh or cryopreserved at -140C. The overlapping peptide pools covered the spike proteins of SARS-CoV-2 and of the common cold coronaviruses HCoV-NL63, HCoV-OC43 and HCoV-229E. Genomic DNA was extracted from cultured CD4+ T cells with the QIAamp micro DNA kit.

The sample belongs to a study of vaccination effects on CD4 cells after COVID-19 (dated by TCRdb to the early 2020s). For the wider study: Across the study, the median time from the second dose to post-vaccine sampling was 72 days (range 14 to 241). SARS-CoV-2 spike-specific CD4+ TCR repertoires from before and after mRNA vaccination were compared in COVID-19 convalescent patients and in infection-naive vaccine recipients. The full study included around ten COVID-19 convalescent patients and several SARS-CoV-2-naive healthy vaccine recipients. Cultures from other donors in the study were sequenced with the Oncomine TCR Beta short-read assay on an Illumina iSeq 100. Broad study findings and their caveats: The study was limited by a small number of convalescent patients and lacked early post-infection timepoints. Among healthy vaccine recipients, nearly all vaccine-induced clones were SARS-CoV-2 mono-reactive, and only 1 of 255 was cross-reactive with common cold coronaviruses. At late post-vaccination timepoints, both infection-induced and vaccine-induced clones showed marked clonal contraction, consistent with waning T cell responses.

The library was built by means of the immunoSEQ multiplex PCR assay. TCR beta CDR3 sequencing was performed on DNA from the cultured, isolated CD4+ T cells. The authors' analysis ran thus. Non-productive TCR sequences were removed and reads were trimmed to the CDR3 region, keeping CDR3s of at least 7 amino acids. Antigen-specific clonotypes were identified using the MANAFEST web app by comparison of expansion in peptide wells against reference cultures. To be called positive, a clone needed expansion at FDR<0.05 compared with the reference and with all other wells, an odds ratio greater than 5, and a frequency greater than 0.1% in two replicate wells. Clonotypes significantly expanded in SARS-CoV-2 spike wells and in at least one common cold coronavirus spike condition were defined as cross-reactive. Levenshtein distance calculated with the stringdist R package was used to assess CDR3 similarity, and unrooted trees were constructed with ape in R 3.6.1. Drawn from immuneACCESS, this table holds only the in-frame rearrangements with V and J called that TCRdb kept. Clones are partly lost; checked studies trace under half to an unresolved V gene and leave the rest unexplained. That table is the source of V, J and clone size, and D and trimming were worked out from the DNA. For this sample there are more than 25,000 clones; around 75% appear just once. More than 12% of the sample belongs to the ten largest clones.

Here the sequenced sample was CD4+ T cells from PBMCs cultured with HCoV-229E spike peptides, taken after COVID-19 vaccination. The cell subset or site tag for this specimen amounts to: HCoV-229E spike overlapping peptide pool stimulation. The clonotype originates from a human donor who received a COVID-19 vaccine.

The CDR3 region reads CASSGPGQETQYF. The nucleotide sequence is TGTGCCAGCAGTGGACCGGGACAAGAGACCCAGTACTTC. The chain is made from TRBV2 and TRBJ2-5; TRBD2 might be the D gene, on 5 matching bases. At the junction V is shortened by 4 bases and J by 2 bases, with 8 bases in between. The germline V gene provides CDR1 SNHLY and CDR2 FYNNEI. Inclusive of the bounding cysteine and phenylalanine, the CDR3 is 13 residues long. The read is trimmed to its CDR3 DNA, 39 bases read in frame from base 1.